This is a list of T cell receptor beta chains from one sample in a study of blood T cells in healthy people across ages. TCRdb used MiXCR to reprocess the 5' RACE reads, holding one entry per CDR3 protein. The table includes some 1 million distinct CDR3 sequences, 35% to 50% detected once. Sequenced sample: blood. Receptors were obtained from an older woman in good health. Both conserved end residues are part of each CDR3. Each record gives: CDR3 DNA, CDR3 protein, D gene, V gene, J gene, clone size. D genes are given only for firm matches. The size of a clone is reported for some rows only, either as once, few or many, or as a class for expanded clones.

cdr3_nt: TGCAGTGCTAGAGCCCCGTCAGGTGGGCGAGAGACCCAGTACTTC
cdr3_aa: CSARAPSGGRETQYF
d_call: .
v_call: TRBV20-1
j_call: TRBJ2-5
clone_size: few

cdr3_nt: TGCAGCGCATCGAGCTCTAGGAGGAATGAGCAGTTCTTC
cdr3_aa: CSASSSRRNEQFF
d_call: .
v_call: TRBV29-1
j_call: TRBJ2-1
clone_size: few

cdr3_nt: TGTGCCACCAGCAGAGGAAACCAGCCCCAGCATTTT
cdr3_aa: CATSRGNQPQHF
d_call: .
v_call: TRBV15
j_call: TRBJ1-5
clone_size: few

cdr3_nt: TGTGCCAGCAGTGGGGGGACTAGCGGGGACTACAATGAGCAGTACTTC
cdr3_aa: CASSGGTSGDYNEQYF
d_call: TRBD2
v_call: TRBV2
j_call: TRBJ2-5
clone_size: .

cdr3_nt: TGTGCCAGCAGCCAAGGGGGCTTGACCCAAGAGACCCAGTACTTC
cdr3_aa: CASSQGGLTQETQYF
d_call: .
v_call: TRBV3-1
j_call: TRBJ2-5
clone_size: .

cdr3_nt: TGTGCCAGCGCCCAGATCTATGGCTACACCTTC
cdr3_aa: CASAQIYGYTF
d_call: .
v_call: TRBV12-3/TRBV12-4
j_call: TRBJ1-2
clone_size: .

cdr3_nt: TGTGCCAGCACCACCCGAGATACGCAGTATTTT
cdr3_aa: CASTTRDTQYF
d_call: .
v_call: TRBV28
j_call: TRBJ2-3
clone_size: many

cdr3_nt: TGCAGTGCTAGAGTGAGCGGGAGAGTACACGAGCAGTACTTC
cdr3_aa: CSARVSGRVHEQYF
d_call: TRBD2
v_call: TRBV20-1
j_call: TRBJ2-7
clone_size: few

cdr3_nt: TGTGCCAGCAGCCAAGATCTAGCGGGAACAGGCGAGCAGTACTTC
cdr3_aa: CASSQDLAGTGEQYF
d_call: TRBD2
v_call: TRBV3-1
j_call: TRBJ2-7
clone_size: once

cdr3_nt: TGCAGTGCTTGCGGGGACGCCGACAATGAGCAGTACTTC
cdr3_aa: CSACGDADNEQYF
d_call: .
v_call: TRBV20-1
j_call: TRBJ2-7
clone_size: .

cdr3_nt: TGTGCCAGCAGCGAAGGACTAGCGGGACTCTTCTACGAGCAGTACTTC
cdr3_aa: CASSEGLAGLFYEQYF
d_call: TRBD2
v_call: TRBV7-9
j_call: TRBJ2-7
clone_size: few

cdr3_nt: TGTGCCAGCAGTTTCTTATCGGCAGGCTACCCTTACGAGCAGTACTTC
cdr3_aa: CASSFLSAGYPYEQYF
d_call: .
v_call: TRBV27
j_call: TRBJ2-7
clone_size: .

cdr3_nt: TGTGCCAGCAGCCAGGGACAGAAAAAGCAGTTCTTC
cdr3_aa: CASSQGQKKQFF
d_call: TRBD1
v_call: TRBV7-9
j_call: TRBJ2-1
clone_size: few

cdr3_nt: TGCGCCAGCAGCTTAATGGGGCAGGTGGAGACCCAGTACTTC
cdr3_aa: CASSLMGQVETQYF
d_call: .
v_call: TRBV5-1
j_call: TRBJ2-5
clone_size: few

cdr3_nt: TGTGCCAGCTCATCCTCGAGGGGACGGGATGAGCAGTTCTTC
cdr3_aa: CASSSSRGRDEQFF
d_call: .
v_call: TRBV18
j_call: TRBJ2-1
clone_size: .

cdr3_nt: TGTGCCAGCAGCCAAGCCGGACTAGCGGGAGAGGGAGATACGCAGTATTTT
cdr3_aa: CASSQAGLAGEGDTQYF
d_call: TRBD2
v_call: TRBV3-1
j_call: TRBJ2-3
clone_size: .

cdr3_nt: TGTGCCAGCAGCGTAAGTGCCGGGACAGTCCCTTATGAGCAGTTCTTC
cdr3_aa: CASSVSAGTVPYEQFF
d_call: TRBD1
v_call: TRBV9
j_call: TRBJ2-1
clone_size: .

cdr3_nt: TGTGCCAGCAGCGGGGGTTTGAAGGATGGCTACACCTTC
cdr3_aa: CASSGGLKDGYTF
d_call: .
v_call: TRBV9
j_call: TRBJ1-2
clone_size: .

cdr3_nt: TGCAGTGTCTCCCTCCAAGAGACCCAGTACTTC
cdr3_aa: CSVSLQETQYF
d_call: .
v_call: TRBV20-1
j_call: TRBJ2-5
clone_size: once

cdr3_nt: TGCAGTGCTAGGGACTTTGCTCCTTCAAACATTCAGTACTTC
cdr3_aa: CSARDFAPSNIQYF
d_call: .
v_call: TRBV20-1
j_call: TRBJ2-4
clone_size: .

cdr3_nt: TGTGCCAGCAGTTACGGCCTAGCGGGAGTTTTCGAGCAGTACTTC
cdr3_aa: CASSYGLAGVFEQYF
d_call: TRBD2
v_call: TRBV6-5
j_call: TRBJ2-7
clone_size: few

cdr3_nt: TGCAGCGATACACCGGGACTCTCTATCCCGGGGCAGTACTTC
cdr3_aa: CSDTPGLSIPGQYF
d_call: .
v_call: TRBV29-1
j_call: TRBJ2-7
clone_size: .